Listed here are 17 T cell receptor beta chains from one sample, sequenced in a study of control samples from healthy donors and cancer patients. The assay was immunoSEQ multiplex PCR, and TCRdb's table has in-frame clones only and misses some. In the table there are about 85,000 clones, 70% to 90% of which are singletons. Sequenced material: blood. These TCRs come from a woman between 55 and 75 years old in good health.

The chain combines TRBV21-1 with TRBJ2-1; the table's D call TRBD2 went unverified against the DNA. TRBV21-1 is noted as a pseudogene. The CDR3 has 14 amino acids. Written as DNA, the CDR3 is TGTGCCAGCAAGAGAGTAGCGGGGGGGCATGAGCAGTTCTTC. Translation: CASKRVAGGHEQFF.

The rearrangement links TRBV29-1 to TRBJ2-5; TRBD1 matches at 9 bases. Germline V lookup: CDR1 SQVTM, CDR2 ANQGSEA. The CDR3 extends over 11 amino acids. The CDR3 region is CSTTGGETQYF. CDR3 DNA: TGCAGTACGACAGGGGGAGAGACCCAGTACTTC.

V usage is TRBV7-9 and J usage is TRBJ1-2; 8 nucleotides align to TRBD1. V trimming: 0 bases; J trimming: 4 bases; junction bases outside the gene matches: 1. Germline V gene data show CDR1 as SEHNR and CDR2 as FQNEAQ (reference sequence). This CDR3 spans 14 amino acids. For the CDR3, the DNA is TGTGCCAGCAGCTTAGCGGGACAGGCCTATGGCTACACCTTC. Amino acids: CASSLAGQAYGYTF.

V is TRBV10-1 and J is TRBJ2-2, with 9 bases fitting TRBD1. Germline V gene lookup returns CDR1 WNHNN and CDR2 SYGVQD (reference sequence). The CDR3 has 16 amino acids. V trimming: 1 base; J trimming: 5 bases; junction bases outside the gene matches: 5. The CDR3, as DNA: TGCGCCAGCAGTGAGTTGGGTGGACAGGGGACCGGGGAGCTGTTTTTT. Translated, it gives CASSELGGQGTGELFF.

The chain has TRBV5-1 and TRBJ2-7; TRBD1 agrees at 9 bases. After removal of 3 bases from V and 2 bases from J, the junction contained 3 bases not matched to a gene. Germline CDR1 is SGHRS and CDR2 is YFSETQ. The CDR3 length is 14 residues. CDR3 sequence reads: CASSSGQGPYEQYF. The CDR3 DNA is TGCGCCAGCAGCTCGGGACAGGGACCCTACGAGCAGTACTTC.

The chain is built from TRBV10-2 and TRBJ1-4; TRBD1 aligns across 11 bases. Germline values: CDR1 WSHSY, CDR2 SAAADI. The CDR3 has 15 residues. V lost 6 bases and J lost 3; bases outside the gene matches: 3. CDR3 DNA sequence: TGCGCCAGCAGGGGGGGACAGGGGGCTAATGAAAAACTGTTTTTT. This sequence encodes CASRGGQGANEKLFF.

The gene calls are TRBV5-1 and TRBJ1-2; D unclear. The ends were cut back, 1 base at V and 1 base at J, with 8 bases in the middle. The CDR3 loop spans 14 amino acids. Per germline, CDR1 SGHRS and CDR2 YFSETQ. CDR3 coding DNA: TGCGCCAGCAGCTTGTTAGCCTATAACTATGGCTACACCTTC. It specifies CASSLLAYNYGYTF.

The chain employs TRBV18 and TRBJ1-6; D gene ambiguous. The CDR3 is made up of 14 amino acids. The ends were cut back, 0 bases at V and 8 bases at J, with 8 bases in the middle. The germline gives CDR1 KGHSH, CDR2 LQKENI. In DNA, the CDR3 is TGTGCCAGCTCACCACCTAAGGCGGATTCACCCCTCCACTTT. Its protein is CASSPPKADSPLHF.

The rearrangement links TRBV14 to TRBJ2-5, with D perhaps given as TRBD1 or TRBD2 (5 bases each). Germline assignment: CDR1 SGHDN and CDR2 FVKESK. The CDR3 runs 13 residues. V dropped 4 bases and J dropped 4 bases, with 10 bases sitting between them. This chain's CDR3 is CASSPRGGETQYF. CDR3 sequence (DNA): TGTGCCAGCAGCCCGAGGGGTGGAGAGACCCAGTACTTC.

The CDR3 region has the DNA TGTGCCAGCAGCCCCCTGGCAGCCCAAGAGACCCAGTACTTC. As protein: CASSPLAAQETQYF. The genes are TRBV9 and TRBJ2-5; D unresolved. This CDR3 is 14 amino acids long. Germline V lookup: CDR1 SGDLS, CDR2 YYNGEE. V shed 4 bases and J shed 1 base, with 11 bases lying between them.

This chain links TRBV6-2 or TRBV6-3 with TRBJ2-6, with D hard to call. The CDR3 is 17 residues long. The V end was cut by 0 bases, the J end by 4 bases, with 13 bases between. The germline gives CDR1 MNHEY, CDR2 SVGEGT. DNA for the CDR3: TGTGCCAGCAGTTACTCGAGCCCCGGGCGGGGGGCCAACGTCCTGACTTTC. Protein sequence: CASSYSSPGRGANVLTF.

This clone was recorded a few times. The gene calls are TRBV6-5 and TRBJ2-2, with D unclear. Germline V gene sequence: CDR1 MNHEY, CDR2 SVGAGI. The CDR3 has 15 amino acids. The V gene lost 6 bases and the J gene lost 7 bases, with 18 bases spanning the gap. CDR3 DNA sequence: TGTGCCAGCAGCTACGACACAGTCAATGGCGGGGAGCTGTTTTTT. Its protein product is CASSYDTVNGGELFF.

V gene TRBV19 combines with J gene TRBJ2-5; 10 bases fit TRBD1. CDR3 size: 14 residues. V was clipped by 4 bases and J by 4 bases; unmatched bases: 3. Germline lookup yields CDR1 LNHDA and CDR2 SQIVND (reference sequence). The chain's CDR3 is CASSKGQGTETQYF. The CDR3 DNA sequence: TGTGCCAGTAGTAAGGGACAGGGGACAGAGACCCAGTACTTC. The variable domain in full, with the rest retrieved from reference TRBV19 and TRBJ2-5, is DGGITQSPKYLFRKEGQNVTLSCEQNLNHDAMYWYRQDPGQGLRLIYYSQIVNDFQKGDIAEGYSVSREKKESFPLTVTSAQKNPTAFYLCASSKGQGTETQYFGPGTRLLVL.

This clone has more than one count but fewer than ten. V gene TRBV5-1 combines with J gene TRBJ1-2; 10 bases map to TRBD1. Trimming took 1 base from V and 6 from J; bases not matched to a gene: 3. CDR1 is SGHRS and CDR2 is YFSETQ in the germline V gene. The CDR3 is 14 amino acids. CDR3 in amino acids: CASSLSGTGDGYTF. The CDR3 DNA reads as TGCGCCAGCAGCTTGAGTGGGACAGGGGATGGCTACACCTTC.

The genes are TRBV11-2 and TRBJ2-5; a possible D gene is TRBD2 (5 bases). Germline CDR1 reads SGHAT; CDR2 reads FQNNGV. This CDR3 is 15 amino acids long. Trimming pared 0 bases from V and 6 bases from J, leaving 14 bases between. For the CDR3, the DNA is TGTGCCAGCAGCTTAGATCGGGGTAGCGTGCAGACCCAGTACTTC. This codes for CASSLDRGSVQTQYF.

The chain employs TRBV24-1 and TRBJ1-2; perhaps TRBD1 as D (5 bases). The ends were cut back, 2 bases at V and 2 bases at J, with 11 bases in the middle. The germline gives CDR1 KGHDR, CDR2 SFDVKD. This CDR3 comprises 15 residues. CDR3 DNA sequence: TGTGCCACCAGTGATTACCCGTACAGGAACTATGGCTACACCTTC. The encoded protein is CATSDYPYRNYGYTF.

The chain combines TRBV19 with TRBJ2-4, with TRBD2 matching over 7 bases. Trimming removed 7 bases from V and 3 bases from J; junction bases left unmatched: 9. This CDR3 region has 15 residues. Germline V CDR1 and CDR2: LNHDA, SQIVND (reference sequence). In nucleotides, the CDR3 is TGTGCCAGTACCCAGGCGGGAGTAATCAAAAACATTCAGTACTTC. Translating gives CASTQAGVIKNIQYF. Full variable domain (rest looked up from reference TRBV19 and TRBJ2-4): DGGITQSPKYLFRKEGQNVTLSCEQNLNHDAMYWYRQDPGQGLRLIYYSQIVNDFQKGDIAEGYSVSREKKESFPLTVTSAQKNPTAFYLCASTQAGVIKNIQYFGAGTRLSVL.